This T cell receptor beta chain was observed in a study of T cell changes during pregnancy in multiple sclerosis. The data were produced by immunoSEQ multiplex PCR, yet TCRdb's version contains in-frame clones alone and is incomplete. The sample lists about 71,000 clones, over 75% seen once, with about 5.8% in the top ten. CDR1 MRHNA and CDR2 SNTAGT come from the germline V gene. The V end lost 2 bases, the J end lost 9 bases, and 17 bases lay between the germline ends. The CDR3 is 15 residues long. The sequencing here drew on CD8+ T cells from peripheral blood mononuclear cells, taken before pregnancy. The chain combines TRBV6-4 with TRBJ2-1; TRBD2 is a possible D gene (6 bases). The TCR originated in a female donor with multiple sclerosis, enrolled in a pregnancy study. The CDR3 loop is CASSDGVAAYSEQFF. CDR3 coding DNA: TGTGCCAGCAGTGACGGCGTAGCGGCTTATAGTGAGCAGTTCTTC.